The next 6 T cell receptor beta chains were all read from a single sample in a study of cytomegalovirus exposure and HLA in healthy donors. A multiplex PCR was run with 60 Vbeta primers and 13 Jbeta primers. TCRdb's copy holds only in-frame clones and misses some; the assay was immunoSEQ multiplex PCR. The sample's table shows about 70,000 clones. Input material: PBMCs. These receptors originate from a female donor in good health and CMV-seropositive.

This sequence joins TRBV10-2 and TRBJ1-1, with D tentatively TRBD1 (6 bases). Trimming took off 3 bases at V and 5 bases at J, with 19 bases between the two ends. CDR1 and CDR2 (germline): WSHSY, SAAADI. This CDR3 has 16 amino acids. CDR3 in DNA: TGCGCCAGCAGTGAACGGGACAAGTGGGGGTGGACTGAAGCTTTCTTT. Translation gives CASSERDKWGWTEAFF.

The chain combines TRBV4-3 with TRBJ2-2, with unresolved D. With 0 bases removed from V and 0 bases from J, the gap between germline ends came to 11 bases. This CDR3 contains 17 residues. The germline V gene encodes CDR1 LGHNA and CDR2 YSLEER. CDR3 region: CASSQDAGRTNTGELFF. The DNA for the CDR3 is TGCGCCAGCAGCCAAGATGCTGGCAGGACGAACACCGGGGAGCTGTTTTTT.

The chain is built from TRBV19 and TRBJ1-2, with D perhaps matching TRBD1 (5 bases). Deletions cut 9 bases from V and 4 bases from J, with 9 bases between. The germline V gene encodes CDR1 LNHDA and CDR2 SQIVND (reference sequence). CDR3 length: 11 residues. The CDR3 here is CASRESYGYTF. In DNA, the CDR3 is TGTGCCAGCAGGGAATCCTATGGCTACACCTTC.

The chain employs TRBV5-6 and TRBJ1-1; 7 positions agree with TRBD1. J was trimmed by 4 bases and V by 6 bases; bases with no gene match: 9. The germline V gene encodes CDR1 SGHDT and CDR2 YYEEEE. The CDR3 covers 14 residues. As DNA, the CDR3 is TGTGCCAGCACCAGAACAGGGGTTGGCACTGAAGCTTTCTTT. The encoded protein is CASTRTGVGTEAFF.

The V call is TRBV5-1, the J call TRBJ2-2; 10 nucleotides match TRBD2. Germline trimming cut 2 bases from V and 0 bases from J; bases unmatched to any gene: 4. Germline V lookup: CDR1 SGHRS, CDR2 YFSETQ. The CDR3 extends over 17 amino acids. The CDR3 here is CASSFRTSGTNTGELFF. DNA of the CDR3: TGCGCCAGCAGCTTTCGGACTAGCGGTACGAACACCGGGGAGCTGTTTTTT.

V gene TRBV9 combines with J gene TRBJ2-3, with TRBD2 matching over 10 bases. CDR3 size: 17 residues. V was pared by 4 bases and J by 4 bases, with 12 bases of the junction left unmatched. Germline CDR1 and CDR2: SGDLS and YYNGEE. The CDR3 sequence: CASSLQRGGFDSDTQYF. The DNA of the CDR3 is TGTGCCAGCAGCTTACAGCGGGGGGGCTTTGACTCAGATACGCAGTATTTT. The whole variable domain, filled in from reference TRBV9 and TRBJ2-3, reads DSGVTQTPKHLITATGQRVTLRCSPRSGDLSVYWYQQSLDQGLQFLIQYYNGEERAKGNILERFSAQQFPDLHSELNLSSLELGDSALYFCASSLQRGGFDSDTQYFGPGTRLTVL.